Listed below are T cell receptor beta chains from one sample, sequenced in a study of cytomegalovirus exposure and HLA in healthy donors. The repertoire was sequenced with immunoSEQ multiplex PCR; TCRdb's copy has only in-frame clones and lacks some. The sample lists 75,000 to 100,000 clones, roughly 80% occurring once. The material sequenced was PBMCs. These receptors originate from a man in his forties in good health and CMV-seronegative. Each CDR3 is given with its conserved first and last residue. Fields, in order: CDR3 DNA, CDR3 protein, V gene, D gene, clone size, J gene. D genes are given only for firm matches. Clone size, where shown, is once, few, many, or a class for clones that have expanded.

cdr3_nt: TGTGCCAGCAGTGAATGGACAGGGGGGACCCAGTACTTC
cdr3_aa: CASSEWTGGTQYF
v_call: TRBV6-5
d_call: TRBD1
clone_size: NA
j_call: TRBJ2-5

cdr3_nt: TGCGCCAGCAGCCTGACCGGGACAGGCTACAATGAGCAGTTCTTC
cdr3_aa: CASSLTGTGYNEQFF
v_call: TRBV4-1
d_call: TRBD1
clone_size: NA
j_call: TRBJ2-1

cdr3_nt: TGTGCCAGTCTAGGGGGTTGGGCAGATACGCAGTATTTT
cdr3_aa: CASLGGWADTQYF
v_call: TRBV19
d_call: NA
clone_size: NA
j_call: TRBJ2-3

cdr3_nt: TGTGCCATCAGTGAGAGAGGACTCTTGACAAGCTCTGGAAACACCATATATTTT
cdr3_aa: CAISERGLLTSSGNTIYF
v_call: TRBV10-3
d_call: NA
clone_size: few
j_call: TRBJ1-3

cdr3_nt: TGTGCCAGCAGCACATCCGGGAACTACGAGCAGTACTTC
cdr3_aa: CASSTSGNYEQYF
v_call: TRBV7-9
d_call: NA
clone_size: NA
j_call: TRBJ2-7

cdr3_nt: TGTGCCTGGAGTTCGGGTCGGGTCCCGGTGGAAGCTTTCTTT
cdr3_aa: CAWSSGRVPVEAFF
v_call: TRBV30
d_call: NA
clone_size: NA
j_call: TRBJ1-1

cdr3_nt: TGTGCCATCACCGTCACAGGTTCAATAGGCTACACCTTC
cdr3_aa: CAITVTGSIGYTF
v_call: TRBV10-3
d_call: NA
clone_size: NA
j_call: TRBJ1-2

cdr3_nt: TGTGCCAGTAGTAGCTACGGACTAGCGGGAGGGGGGAGAGACAATGAGCAGTTCTTC
cdr3_aa: CASSSYGLAGGGRDNEQFF
v_call: TRBV19
d_call: TRBD2
clone_size: NA
j_call: TRBJ2-1

cdr3_nt: TGCGCCAGCAGCTTCGGGAGGGACACAGATACGCAGTATTTT
cdr3_aa: CASSFGRDTDTQYF
v_call: TRBV5-1
d_call: TRBD2
clone_size: NA
j_call: TRBJ2-3

cdr3_nt: TGTGCCTGGAGTGAGGGGGGGGTCAGTCAGCCCCAGCATTTT
cdr3_aa: CAWSEGGVSQPQHF
v_call: TRBV30
d_call: NA
clone_size: once
j_call: TRBJ1-5

cdr3_nt: TGTGCCAGCACCGCAGGCCGAGGATGGGACAACTCCTACGAGCAGTACTTC
cdr3_aa: CASTAGRGWDNSYEQYF
v_call: TRBV5-8
d_call: NA
clone_size: NA
j_call: TRBJ2-7

cdr3_nt: TGTGCCAGCTCACCACGACGGAGCTCCTACGAGCAGTACTTC
cdr3_aa: CASSPRRSSYEQYF
v_call: TRBV18
d_call: NA
clone_size: NA
j_call: TRBJ2-7

cdr3_nt: TGCGCCAGCATTTCTAGGTCCGGGAACCAAGAGACCCAGTACTTC
cdr3_aa: CASISRSGNQETQYF
v_call: TRBV23-1
d_call: NA
clone_size: NA
j_call: TRBJ2-5

cdr3_nt: TGTGCCAGCAGCTTAGACGCTAGCGGGGGGGCTTGGAGCTATGAGCAGTTCTTC
cdr3_aa: CASSLDASGGAWSYEQFF
v_call: TRBV7-3
d_call: TRBD2
clone_size: NA
j_call: TRBJ2-1

cdr3_nt: TGCGCCAGCAGCTTGGGGCTAGCTGGAGATACGCAGTATTTT
cdr3_aa: CASSLGLAGDTQYF
v_call: TRBV5-1
d_call: NA
clone_size: NA
j_call: TRBJ2-3